This TCR beta chain was retrieved from a study of human T cells and chemical hapten exposure. Study at large: Patch testing was performed with 0.01% DPC on the upper back, with reading at 6 days. Patients, a majority of them female, were diagnosed with alopecia areata, totalis or universalis. Points from the study as a whole: Expanded TCRs formed significantly more large CDR3 similarity clusters than controls.

Time point in this sample: patch test 2, 6 weeks after DPC sensitization. Treatment described: therapeutic diphenylcyclopropenone sensitization with weekly scalp DPC. Those who donated were patients with alopecia, 18 to 70 years of age, and suitable for DPC. Each CDR3 protein gets one entry after TCRdb re-called the RACE reads with MiXCR. The data contain 90,000 to 110,000 distinct CDR3 sequences, less than 10% of them singletons. V lost 4 bases, J lost 0 bases, and 7 bases lay in between. There are 14 residues in the CDR3. CDR1 and CDR2 (germline): MNHNS, SASEGT. To note about this clonotype: Its antigen is still unknown.

The receptor was derived from a woman in her thirties or forties with alopecia areata. Some clones in this sample may be carry-over from other donors' samples. V and J are TRBV6-1 and TRBJ1-3; D uncertain. The source was whole blood, collected in connection with sensitization to the hapten diphenylcyclopropenone (DPC). The CDR3 region is CASSVTASGNTIYF. The CDR3 DNA reads as TGTGCCAGCAGTGTAACAGCCTCTGGAAACACCATATATTTT.